The clone carrying this TCR beta chain was found many times. The target antigen is unknown. A universal primer site was created by template switching, with the cDNA bearing unique molecular identifiers. TCRdb redid the calling of the 5' RACE reads with MiXCR, one entry per CDR3 protein. The repertoire holds around 300,000 distinct CDR3 sequences, 6.5% to 9.5% seen once, with less than 2.5% in the top ten. These data belong to a study of identical twins. Notes on the study in general: Out-of-frame alpha sequences that twins shared showed excess low generation probability. Carriage of fewer insertions was seen in abundant cord blood beta clonotypes, whereas memory repertoires showed none.

V was pared by 2 bases and J by 5 bases, with 15 bases between. The CDR3 extends over 16 amino acids. Per germline, CDR1 LGHNA and CDR2 YNFKEQ. This sample was also put to use in a study of yellow fever vaccine responses in identical twins.

This clonotype originated in a young woman in good health. What was sequenced was memory (CD45RO+) T cells sorted from blood. The chain joins TRBV4-2 to TRBJ1-4, with a possible D match to TRBD1 (5 bases). CDR3 in DNA: TGTGCCAGCAGCCAAAGACGGCAGGGCTTAAATGAAAAACTGTTTTTT. It translates to CASSQRRQGLNEKLFF.